This paragraph covers one TCR beta chain sequence. One junction end does not reproduce the germline sequence, and a read error may be involved. The data belong to a study of prognosis after radiotherapy for stage I lung cancer. Across the whole study: The biologically effective dose of the SBRT radiotherapy was at least 100 Gy, given over 3 to 5 fractions. Patients in the cohort never received concurrent therapy with stereotactic body radiotherapy.

Amplification of the TCR beta CDR3 (from genomic DNA) was done by two-round multiplex PCR. The use of primers specific to each TRBV and TRBJ gene characterized first-round PCR. Each CDR3 protein gets one entry after TCRdb re-called the multiplex PCR reads with MiXCR. The data hold about 34,000 distinct CDR3 sequences, with less than 40% observed a single time. This receptor was identified in a donor over 45 with non-small cell lung cancer. Sample: PBMCs, taken before or after stereotactic body radiation therapy (not recorded which).

CDR3 residues: CASIAPTGPTVELFF. The DNA for the CDR3 is TGTGCCAGCATTGCCCCGACAGGGCCCACCGTGGAGCTGTTTTTT. This sequence joins TRBV28 and TRBJ2-2; 7 bases map to TRBD1. Germline V gene lookup returns CDR1 MDHEN and CDR2 SYDVKM. This CDR3 has 15 amino acids.